This TCR beta chain was observed in a study of blood T cell repertoires in COVID-19. Looking at the study overall: Samples representing acute and convalescent COVID-19 were sourced from the United States, Italy and Spain. T cells, B-cell-depleted T cells, or PBMCs provided the cDNA or gDNA that served as material.

Enrollees, roughly 18 to 90 years old, lived in approximately 25 US areas. Participant-given clinical history determined each cohort assignment. CDR3 length: 13 amino acids. Trimming cost V 3 bases and J 6 bases; bases outside gene matches: 3. This table comes from immunoSEQ multiplex PCR, and its TCRdb copy is limited to in-frame clones, with some not included. The data show more than 85,000 clones, 80% to 90% seen once. The sample was PBMCs or T cells enriched from blood (not recorded which). The chain employs TRBV12-3 or TRBV12-4 and TRBJ1-1; TRBD1 agrees at 8 bases. The source is a woman in her fifties or sixties who had recovered from COVID-19. The CDR3 sequence: CASSFGQGAEAFF. For the CDR3, the DNA is TGTGCCAGCAGTTTCGGACAGGGAGCTGAAGCTTTCTTT.